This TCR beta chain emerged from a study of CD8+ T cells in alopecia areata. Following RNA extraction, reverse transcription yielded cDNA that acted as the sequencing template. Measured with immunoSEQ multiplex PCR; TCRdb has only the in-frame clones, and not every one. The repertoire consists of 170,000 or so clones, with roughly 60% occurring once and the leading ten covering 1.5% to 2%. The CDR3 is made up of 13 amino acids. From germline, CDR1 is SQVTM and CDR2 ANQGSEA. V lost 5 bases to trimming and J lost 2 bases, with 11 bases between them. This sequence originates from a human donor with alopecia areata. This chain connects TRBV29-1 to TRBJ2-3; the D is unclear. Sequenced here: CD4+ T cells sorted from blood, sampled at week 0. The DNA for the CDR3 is TGCAGCGTTCGTGGTGTCCTCACAGATACGCAGTATTTT. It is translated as CSVRGVLTDTQYF.